This note documents a single T cell receptor (beta chain) sequence. The record originates from a study of blood T cell repertoires in COVID-19. CDR3 length: 15 residues. V lost 4 bases, J lost 5 bases, and 10 bases stayed unmatched. The germline CDR1 and CDR2 sequences are SGHAT and FQNNGV. Sequencing was performed with immunoSEQ multiplex PCR; in TCRdb, only in-frame clones are kept and a portion is missing. Counted here are about 120,000 clones, roughly four fifths occurring once; the ten biggest clones make up roughly 5.5%. Material for sequencing was peripheral blood. The sequence was collected from a man between 60 and 75 years old with acute or convalescent COVID-19. The chain links TRBV11-2 to TRBJ1-2, with TRBD1 matching 7 bases. The CDR3 DNA follows: TGTGCCAGCAGCTCTCCGGACAGGCCGCTTTATGGCTACACCTTC. Its protein is CASSSPDRPLYGYTF.